A selection of T cell receptor beta chains follows, all from one sample in a study of cytomegalovirus exposure and HLA in healthy donors. TCRdb's table, derived via immunoSEQ multiplex PCR, lists solely in-frame clones and lacks some. The sample lists about 190,000 clones; roughly four fifths were seen once. The sample consisted of PBMCs. The receptors were gathered from a woman under 40 in good health and CMV-seropositive. Both conserved end residues are part of each CDR3. A D gene is named only where the DNA matches it firmly. Clone size is given for some rows only: seen once, a few or many times, or a class if the clone is expanded.

len: 18
v_gene: TRBV28
d_gene: TRBD1
j_gene: TRBJ1-2
abundance: -
CDR3nt: TGTGCCAGCAGTCGAGACCTGATCCGGACAGGGGGCGCGGAGGGCTACACCTTC
CDR3aa: CASSRDLIRTGGAEGYTF

len: 15
v_gene: TRBV19
d_gene: TRBD1
j_gene: TRBJ1-5
abundance: -
CDR3nt: TGTGCCAGTAGTATAGTGTCAGGGGGACATCAGCCCCAGCATTTT
CDR3aa: CASSIVSGGHQPQHF

len: 16
v_gene: TRBV5-1
d_gene: -
j_gene: TRBJ2-1
abundance: -
CDR3nt: TGCGCCAGCAGCTGGGGGAGGCTAGCGCAGTACAATGAGCAGTTCTTC
CDR3aa: CASSWGRLAQYNEQFF

len: 13
v_gene: TRBV10-3
d_gene: -
j_gene: TRBJ2-7
abundance: -
CDR3nt: TGTGCCATCAAGAGGGAACAGACCTACGAGCAGTACTTC
CDR3aa: CAIKREQTYEQYF

len: 15
v_gene: TRBV2
d_gene: TRBD1
j_gene: TRBJ2-1
abundance: -
CDR3nt: TGTGCCAGCAGTGAAAAGGGACAGGGGTACAATGAGCAGTTCTTC
CDR3aa: CASSEKGQGYNEQFF

len: 15
v_gene: TRBV2
d_gene: TRBD1
j_gene: TRBJ2-7
abundance: few
CDR3nt: TGTGCCAGCAGCGCCTTTTTGGGACAGGTCTCCGAGCAGTACTTC
CDR3aa: CASSAFLGQVSEQYF

len: 14
v_gene: TRBV18
d_gene: -
j_gene: TRBJ2-5
abundance: -
CDR3nt: TGTGCCAGCTCACCAGGCCCCGCGGAAAAGACCCAGTACTTC
CDR3aa: CASSPGPAEKTQYF

len: 13
v_gene: TRBV7-9
d_gene: -
j_gene: TRBJ1-1
abundance: -
CDR3nt: TGTGCCAGCAGCCTAGTGGGGGCAACTGAAGCTTTCTTT
CDR3aa: CASSLVGATEAFF

len: 16
v_gene: TRBV28
d_gene: TRBD1
j_gene: TRBJ1-1
abundance: -
CDR3nt: TGTGCCAGCAGTTTAGGGACAGCTAACACGAAGACTGAAGCTTTCTTT
CDR3aa: CASSLGTANTKTEAFF

len: 14
v_gene: TRBV7-9
d_gene: -
j_gene: TRBJ2-7
abundance: -
CDR3nt: TGTGCCAGCAGCTTAGGACAGACAAGTGGCGAGCAGTACTTC
CDR3aa: CASSLGQTSGEQYF

len: 19
v_gene: TRBV28
d_gene: TRBD2
j_gene: TRBJ2-2
abundance: -
CDR3nt: TGTGCCAGCAGTCCCCTAATGACTAGCGGGAGTGTTGACACCGGGGAGCTGTTTTTT
CDR3aa: CASSPLMTSGSVDTGELFF

len: 15
v_gene: TRBV5-1
d_gene: TRBD2
j_gene: TRBJ2-1
abundance: once
CDR3nt: TGCGCCAGCAGCCAGGGACTAGCGGGAAACGGGGGGCAGTTCTTC
CDR3aa: CASSQGLAGNGGQFF

len: 14
v_gene: TRBV10-3
d_gene: -
j_gene: TRBJ1-5
abundance: -
CDR3nt: TGTGCCATCAGTGGGGGGGGATCCCAGCGGCCCCAGCATTTT
CDR3aa: CAISGGGSQRPQHF

len: 16
v_gene: TRBV11-2
d_gene: TRBD2
j_gene: TRBJ2-1
abundance: once
CDR3nt: TGTGCCAGCAGCTTATGGCTAGCGGGCTCCTACAATGAGCAGTTCTTC
CDR3aa: CASSLWLAGSYNEQFF

len: 13
v_gene: TRBV19
d_gene: TRBD1
j_gene: TRBJ1-6
abundance: -
CDR3nt: TGTGCCAGTACGGACAGGGTGAATTCACCCCTCCACTTT
CDR3aa: CASTDRVNSPLHF

len: 16
v_gene: TRBV7-9
d_gene: TRBD2
j_gene: TRBJ2-1
abundance: few
CDR3nt: TGTGCCAGCAGCTCAATACTAGCGTTTCACGTAAATGAGCAGTTCTTC
CDR3aa: CASSSILAFHVNEQFF

len: 13
v_gene: TRBV19
d_gene: -
j_gene: TRBJ2-1
abundance: -
CDR3nt: TGTGCCAGTAGTATATACAGGGACAATGAGCAGTTCTTC
CDR3aa: CASSIYRDNEQFF

len: 15
v_gene: TRBV10-2
d_gene: -
j_gene: TRBJ2-7
abundance: -
CDR3nt: TGCGCCAGCAGTGAGTTAGGCGGGATAACCTACGAGCAGTACTTC
CDR3aa: CASSELGGITYEQYF

len: 19
v_gene: TRBV7-9
d_gene: -
j_gene: TRBJ2-6
abundance: once
CDR3nt: TGTGCCAGCAGCTTAGCGGGGCAAGGGGCCCTATCTGGGGCCAACGTCCTGACTTTC
CDR3aa: CASSLAGQGALSGANVLTF

len: 15
v_gene: TRBV7-2
d_gene: TRBD2
j_gene: TRBJ2-2
abundance: few
CDR3nt: TGTGCCAGCACCACCGGGACTACGAACACCGGGGAGCTGTTTTTT
CDR3aa: CASTTGTTNTGELFF

len: 20
v_gene: TRBV7-7
d_gene: TRBD2
j_gene: TRBJ2-2
abundance: -
CDR3nt: TGTGCTAGCAGCCCCCTGGGGACTAGCGGGGGGAGCGGAAACACCGGGGAGCTGTTTTTT
CDR3aa: CASSPLGTSGGSGNTGELFF

len: 15
v_gene: TRBV27
d_gene: -
j_gene: TRBJ2-1
abundance: -
CDR3nt: TGTGCCAGCAGTAGCCCCGTACAGTTCAGGGATGAGCAGTTCTTC
CDR3aa: CASSSPVQFRDEQFF

len: 13
v_gene: TRBV19
d_gene: -
j_gene: TRBJ1-1
abundance: -
CDR3nt: TGTGCCAGTAGTATAAGGGGAAACACTGAAGCTTTCTTT
CDR3aa: CASSIRGNTEAFF

len: 15
v_gene: TRBV2
d_gene: -
j_gene: TRBJ1-6
abundance: -
CDR3nt: TGTGCCAGCAGTGCCTGGGGAGGCGGGAATTCACCCCTCCACTTT
CDR3aa: CASSAWGGGNSPLHF

len: 13
v_gene: TRBV5-1
d_gene: TRBD2
j_gene: TRBJ2-5
abundance: -
CDR3nt: TGCGCCAGCTCCCCGGGGGGTCAAGAGACCCAGTACTTC
CDR3aa: CASSPGGQETQYF

len: 12
v_gene: TRBV7-9
d_gene: -
j_gene: TRBJ2-3
abundance: -
CDR3nt: TGTGCCAGCAGCTTAGGGGGGGATGTGCAGTATTTT
CDR3aa: CASSLGGDVQYF

len: 12
v_gene: TRBV7-9
d_gene: -
j_gene: TRBJ2-7
abundance: few
CDR3nt: TGTGCCAGCAGCCACGGGGACTACGAGCAGTACTTC
CDR3aa: CASSHGDYEQYF

len: 20
v_gene: TRBV7-4
d_gene: TRBD2
j_gene: TRBJ2-3
abundance: -
CDR3nt: TGTGCCTCCGAAAGGCAGGAGGGACTAGCGGGGCTGAATTGCACAGATACGCAGTATTTT
CDR3aa: CASERQEGLAGLNCTDTQYF

len: 14
v_gene: TRBV28
d_gene: -
j_gene: TRBJ1-5
abundance: few
CDR3nt: TGTGCCAGCAGTACCCCGGGGGGCAATCAGCCCCAGCATTTT
CDR3aa: CASSTPGGNQPQHF

len: 13
v_gene: TRBV27
d_gene: TRBD2
j_gene: TRBJ2-1
abundance: -
CDR3nt: TGTGCCAGCAGTCTTAGACTAGCCGATGAGCAGTTCTTC
CDR3aa: CASSLRLADEQFF

len: 18
v_gene: TRBV4-1
d_gene: TRBD2
j_gene: TRBJ2-1
abundance: few
CDR3nt: TGCGCCAGCAGCCAAGAACAACTAGCGGATCCCTCCTACAATGAGCAGTTCTTC
CDR3aa: CASSQEQLADPSYNEQFF

len: 11
v_gene: TRBV19
d_gene: TRBD2
j_gene: TRBJ2-4
abundance: -
CDR3nt: TGTGCCAGTATTTGGGGGGGCATTCAGTACTTC
CDR3aa: CASIWGGIQYF

len: 15
v_gene: TRBV5-5
d_gene: -
j_gene: TRBJ2-5
abundance: -
CDR3nt: TGTGCCAGCAGCTTGACCCGTGGGGCGCAAGAGACCCAGTACTTC
CDR3aa: CASSLTRGAQETQYF

len: 16
v_gene: TRBV10-2
d_gene: -
j_gene: TRBJ2-2
abundance: -
CDR3nt: TGCGCCAGCACAGAAGGAGCGGGCATGGTCACCGGGGAGCTGTTTTTT
CDR3aa: CASTEGAGMVTGELFF

len: 14
v_gene: TRBV9
d_gene: TRBD2
j_gene: TRBJ2-7
abundance: -
CDR3nt: TGTGCCAGCAGCGACGGAGCGGGGGTCTACGAGCAGTACTTC
CDR3aa: CASSDGAGVYEQYF

len: 15
v_gene: TRBV11-2
d_gene: TRBD2
j_gene: TRBJ2-1
abundance: once
CDR3nt: TGTGCCAGCAGCTTGACTAGCGGGAGGTCAAATGAGCAGTTCTTC
CDR3aa: CASSLTSGRSNEQFF

len: 18
v_gene: TRBV6-7
d_gene: TRBD1
j_gene: TRBJ1-5
abundance: -
CDR3nt: TGTGCCAGCAGTTACTCTAGGACAGGGTACTATAGCAATCAGCCCCAGCATTTT
CDR3aa: CASSYSRTGYYSNQPQHF

len: 14
v_gene: TRBV25-1
d_gene: -
j_gene: TRBJ1-2
abundance: -
CDR3nt: TGTGCCAGCAGTGAACAGGGATGGAACTATGGCTACACCTTC
CDR3aa: CASSEQGWNYGYTF

len: 13
v_gene: TRBV5-4
d_gene: -
j_gene: TRBJ2-7
abundance: -
CDR3nt: TGTGCCACCCGGTGGGAGGAAGCCTACGAGCAGTACTTC
CDR3aa: CATRWEEAYEQYF